This entry lists 12 T cell receptor beta chains sequenced from one sample in a study of multiple sclerosis patients with progressive multifocal leukoencephalopathy. Stated time point: time of PML onset. Method: immunoSEQ multiplex PCR; TCRdb's copy keeps in-frame clones and lacks some. The profile shows approximately 27,000 clones, approximately 85% of them singletons. The sequences come from PBMCs, collected from a patient treated with natalizumab. Every receptor here comes from a young woman with progressive multifocal leukoencephalopathy.

The CDR3 bases are TGCGCCAGCAGCGGACCGGGCCGCGGGGAGCTGTTTTTT. Its translation is CASSGPGRGELFF. This chain links TRBV4-3 with TRBJ2-2; D is ambiguous. This CDR3 spans 13 amino acids. The ends were cut back, 5 bases at V and 7 bases at J, with 11 bases in the middle. Looked up from germline, CDR1 is LGHNA and CDR2 is YSLEER.

V and J are TRBV6-5 and TRBJ2-7, with a tentative D call TRBD1 (6 bases). The CDR3 is 12 amino acids. In germline, CDR1 is MNHEY, CDR2 SVGAGI. The CDR3 spells CPPPGDNYEQYF. As DNA, the CDR3 is TGTCCTCCCCCCGGGGACAATTACGAGCAGTACTTC.

The chain couples TRBV7-2 to TRBJ1-4; tentatively, D is TRBD1 (6 bases). The CDR3 is 14 residues long. The germline V gene has CDR1 SGHTA and CDR2 FQGNSA. Deletions cut 5 bases from V and 7 bases from J, with 14 bases between. CDR3 protein: CASSPGGRLEKLFF. The CDR3 DNA follows: TGTGCCAGCAGCCCCGGGGGGCGTCTTGAAAAACTGTTTTTT.

The count of this clone is one. The chain recombines TRBV5-1 with TRBJ1-2, with D unresolved. The CDR3 runs to 15 residues. Germline V gene lookup returns CDR1 SGHRS and CDR2 YFSETQ. Trimming shortened V by 4 bases and J by 6 bases, and 19 bases separated the two germline ends. CDR3 nucleotide sequence: TGCGCCAGCAGCCCACAAACTCAGGTCTCCGATGGCTACACCTTC. This translates into CASSPQTQVSDGYTF.

For the CDR3, the DNA is TGTGCCAGCAGCTTGGGAGGGGACGGGGTTCTTTATGGCTACACCTTC. This sequence encodes CASSLGGDGVLYGYTF. V and J are TRBV5-5 and TRBJ1-2; the D gene is possibly TRBD1 (5 bases). The germline V and J ends were trimmed by 0 bases and 5 bases, with 17 bases remaining between them. CDR1 is SGHKS and CDR2 is YYEKEE in the germline V gene (reference sequence). This CDR3 has 16 residues.

The rearrangement links TRBV19 to TRBJ1-2, with D perhaps TRBD1 (6 bases). V was pared by 4 bases and J by 5 bases, with 17 bases between. CDR1 and CDR2 from the germline V gene are LNHDA and SQIVND (reference sequence). This CDR3 has 15 residues. This chain's CDR3 is CASSSTRDNLYGYTF. CDR3 nucleotides: TGTGCCAGTAGTAGCACTCGGGACAACCTATATGGCTACACCTTC.

V usage is TRBV4-1 and J usage is TRBJ1-1; TRBD1 matches 7 bases. This CDR3 contains 15 residues. V was clipped by 1 base and J by 3 bases; unmatched bases: 5. CDR1 and CDR2 from the germline V gene are MGHRA and YSYEKL. DNA of the CDR3: TGCGCCAGCAGCCAAGGGGCAGGGGGGTACACTGAAGCTTTCTTT. This encodes CASSQGAGGYTEAFF.

The chain has TRBV2 and TRBJ1-6; 9 positions agree with TRBD1. Germline CDR1 reads SNHLY; CDR2 reads FYNNEI. The CDR3 extends over 14 amino acids. The chain's CDR3 is CANRDRAYNSPLHF. The CDR3 nucleotides are TGTGCTAATCGGGACAGGGCCTATAATTCACCCCTCCACTTT.

This chain uses TRBV4-3 with TRBJ2-7; D is ambiguous. CDR3 size: 15 residues. The V end lost 1 base, the J end lost 5 bases, and 15 bases lay between the germline ends. CDR1 and CDR2 from the germline V gene are LGHNA and YSLEER. CDR3 in amino acids: CASSQGINRRDEQYF. The CDR3 DNA is TGCGCCAGCAGCCAAGGGATTAACCGGCGAGACGAGCAGTACTTC.

The chain recombines TRBV6-6 with TRBJ2-1, with D unresolved. The CDR3 runs 11 residues. Germline lookup yields CDR1 MNHNY and CDR2 SVGAGI (reference sequence). V lost 4 bases and J 3 bases, leaving 1 base between the germline ends. The CDR3 DNA follows: TGTGCCAGCAGTTTCTACAATGAGCAGTTCTTC. It encodes CASSFYNEQFF.

The chain joins TRBV2 to TRBJ2-3; 10 positions match TRBD2. CDR3 length: 15 amino acids. With V trimmed by 3 bases and J by 5 bases, 5 bases remained unmatched. Germline V gene sequence: CDR1 SNHLY, CDR2 FYNNEI. The CDR3 spells CASSELAGVEDTQYF. The CDR3 DNA reads as TGTGCCAGCAGTGAGCTAGCGGGAGTTGAAGATACGCAGTATTTT.

The V call is TRBV19, the J call TRBJ1-5, with D maybe TRBD1 (5 bases). Looked up from germline, CDR1 is LNHDA and CDR2 is SQIVND (reference sequence). CDR3 length: 13 residues. Trimming cost V 1 base and J 15 bases, with 16 bases left between them. The CDR3 is CASSIARDGEPHF. In nucleotides, the CDR3 is TGTGCCAGTAGTATAGCCCGGGACGGGGAACCGCATTTT.